This record looks at one TCR beta chain sequence and its context. One end of the junction fails to match germline, which may point to a read error. This record comes from a study of molecular identifiers for immune sequencing clone quantification. TCRdb reprocessed the PCR reads with MiXCR, giving one entry per CDR3 protein. The sample lists under 85,000 distinct CDR3 sequences, 17% occurring once. The germline V gene encodes CDR1 MNHEY and CDR2 SMNVEV (reference sequence). The CDR3 runs 13 residues. This sequence was found in a human donor in good health. Some libraries in this study had Jurkat cell RNA spiked in. The chain joins TRBV27 to TRBJ2-7; the D is unclear. Input material: naive CD8+ T cells from blood, with Jurkat cell RNA spiked in. Subset in this sample: FACS-sorted CD8+CD4-CCR7+CD45RA+ naive T cells. CDR3: CASSTTARYGQYF. The CDR3 nucleotides read TGTGCCAGCAGCACAACCGCTCGGTACGGGCAGTACTTC.